The entry below describes one T cell receptor beta chain. This receptor's antigen is unknown. No clone much larger than this one lies a single base away; base qualities are absent. The data stem from a study of blood T cells in healthy people across ages (dated by TCRdb to between 2014 and 2016). For context, the study as a whole: In model experiments, template switching captured about one uniquely barcoded TCR beta cDNA molecule for every two T cells. Age-related changes in TCR beta repertoire diversity were measured in the study by deep sequencing normalized with unique cDNA molecular identifiers. Donors were grouped into four age groups: young (average approximately 16 years), middle-aged (39), aged (around 62) and long-lived (about 82). To avoid experimental bias, donors of different ages were randomly spread across the sequencing lanes. Two additional independent replicas of 1 million unique cDNA reads from the same blood draw were analyzed for two donors (one aged 18 to 30 and one aged 80 or older). General study outcomes and caveats: As age increased, observed TCR beta diversity per million T cells dropped in a roughly linear way, and a significant reduction was already evident by age around 41. Compared with the aged group, more naive CD4+ T cells, fewer expanded clones and increased TCR diversity were shown by the long-lived group, suggesting age selection. Because profiling used bulk unsorted PBMCs, naive and antigen-experienced compartments could not be compared conclusively. Observed TCR beta diversity correlated strongly with the percentage of naive T cells measured by flow cytometry. Estimates of total diversity from one million sequenced T cells were regarded as lower bounds and underestimates. Because the CMV infection status of the donors was unknown, age-related changes in expanded clonotypes may potentially have been confounded.

The 39 donors, aged about 6 to 95 years, were systemically healthy Caucasian individuals from Russia. Around 9.8 milliliters of peripheral blood were collected from each donor into EDTA-treated Vacutainer tubes. Ficoll-Paque density-gradient centrifugation was used to isolate PBMCs, with at least 7 million per sample. Trizol reagent was used to extract total RNA from the PBMCs, yielding at least 6 micrograms per sample. Naive CD45RAhigh/CD27high T cell percentages were measured by flow cytometry on a PBMC aliquot from every donor. Reading the germline V gene (reference sequence) gives CDR1 SGHKS and CDR2 YYEKEE. The CDR3 starts with the cysteine, ends with the phenylalanine, and has 15 residues. Kept here is only the CDR3 DNA, which spans 45 bases and is read in frame from base 1. V loses 4 bases of germline sequence and J loses 6 bases, and the interval between the two ends is 17 bases. Receptor libraries were prepared by 5' RACE. The sample was run on an Illumina HiSeq 2500. A second roughly 7 to 11 cycle PCR used a sample-barcoded 5' primer and a J-beta primer mix. A unique molecular identifier was introduced onto each TCR beta cDNA molecule by a template-switch 5' adaptor carrying 12 random nucleotides. At least 2.5 million CDR3-containing paired-end reads were obtained from each sample. First-strand cDNA synthesis was performed from all RNA using the Mint cDNA synthesis kit, with priming by a TRBC-specific oligonucleotide. Following uracil-DNA glycosylase treatment, all cDNA underwent a first 18-cycle PCR with the universal primers M1SS and BC2_uni_R. The paper's data handling went like this. Normalization of each sample was performed by random selection of 1 million high-quality reads, each carrying a distinct molecular identifier. Instead of being binned into consensus sequences, reads with shared molecular identifiers were discarded. MiTCR, run with a Q25 quality threshold and the strictest error-elimination algorithm, handled CDR3 identification, clonotype clustering and error correction. A nonparametric unseen species model with Euler transformation was used to estimate a lower bound on total TCR beta diversity. Clones were called with MiXCR by TCRdb after fastp trimmed the public reads at Q25, and only in-frame beta chains were retained. CDR3 protein duplicates are merged, each entry listing the most common genes and DNA. These V and J calls are TCRdb output, not the study's own analysis. The sample table lists some 700,000 distinct CDR3 sequences, 22% of them with a count of one. Clones ranked in the top ten supply less than 25% of the sample.

This clonotype originated in a man between 65 and 79 years old in good health. The V and J genes are TRBV5-5 and TRBJ1-5; a tentative D match to TRBD1 spans 5 bases. The sample consisted of blood. The DNA sequence follows: TGTGCCAGCAGCGGCGGGACCTACTCAAGTCAGCCCCAGCATTTT. Its amino acids are CASSGGTYSSQPQHF.